Below are 16 T cell receptor beta chains sequenced from a single sample in a study of T-cell reconstitution after alpha-beta-depleted transplantation in children. The TCRbeta library was prepared with unique molecular identifiers. From the PCR reads, TCRdb called clonotypes with MiXCR, one entry per CDR3 protein. The data contain hundreds of thousands of distinct CDR3 sequences, roughly 18% of them singletons. This sample comprised PBMCs, mostly from graft donor cells, obtained 360 days after TCRalphabeta/CD19-depleted stem cell transplant. The receptors originated from a male patient aged 2 to 10 who had a stem cell transplant for acute lymphoblastic leukemia, so the T cells may come from the graft donor.

V gene TRBV2 combines with J gene TRBJ2-3; the D is unclear. Trimming removed 4 bases from V and 3 bases from J, with 11 bases in between. The CDR3 spans 14 residues. CDR1 is SNHLY, CDR2 FYNNEI, per germline. For the CDR3, the DNA is TGTGCCAGCAGTGTAAGAGTTGGAACAGATACGCAGTATTTT. Translating it yields CASSVRVGTDTQYF.

The CDR3 is CSVDLAGGSYNEQFF. CDR3 nucleotide sequence: TGCAGCGTTGACCTAGCGGGGGGCTCCTACAATGAGCAGTTCTTC. The rearrangement uses TRBV29-1 and TRBJ2-1; 11 nucleotides match TRBD2. The CDR3 runs to 15 residues. Trimming removed 3 bases from V and 0 bases from J; junction bases left unmatched: 1. Germline-derived CDR1 and CDR2 are SQVTM and ANQGSEA.

The gene calls are TRBV29-1 and TRBJ2-3, with D perhaps matching TRBD2 (6 bases). Trimming removed 6 bases at V and 4 bases at J, with 17 bases between. This CDR3 has 14 amino acids. Germline V gene lookup returns CDR1 SQVTM and CDR2 ANQGSEA. The CDR3 nucleotides are TGCAGCGTGGTTGTTCGGCGGGGACCAGATACGCAGTATTTT. Residues: CSVVVRRGPDTQYF.

The rearrangement joins TRBV2 to TRBJ1-4; 7 bases align to TRBD1. Unmatched junction bases numbered 6, after V lost 4 bases and J lost 4 bases. The CDR3 length is 15 residues. From germline, CDR1 is SNHLY and CDR2 FYNNEI. CDR3 DNA: TGTGCCAGCAGTGGTCAGGGGGGCTTTAATGAAAAACTGTTTTTT. Amino acid sequence: CASSGQGGFNEKLFF.

This clonotype was counted once. The chain links TRBV27 to TRBJ2-7; 8 positions match TRBD1. Germline V gene lookup returns CDR1 MNHEY and CDR2 SMNVEV (reference sequence). V shed 0 bases, J shed 5 bases, and the junction held 6 bases outside the gene matches. The CDR3 loop spans 15 amino acids. CDR3 bases: TGTGCCAGCAGTTTATCGTTCAGGGGGCTCGACGAGCAGTACTTC. The encoded protein is CASSLSFRGLDEQYF.

This chain links TRBV20-1 with TRBJ2-7; 9 nucleotides align to TRBD1. The J segment lost 3 bases and the V segment lost 0 bases, leaving 24 bases of the junction unmatched. The CDR3 runs to 21 residues. CDR1 and CDR2 (germline): DFQATT, SNEGSKA (reference sequence). CDR3 nucleotides: TGCAGTGCTAGAGATAAAAGGGCCGGGACAGGGACACTATCAACGTTCTACGAGCAGTACTTC. Its protein product is CSARDKRAGTGTLSTFYEQYF.

This chain joins TRBV7-8 and TRBJ2-5; D might be TRBD1 (6 bases). Germline V lookup: CDR1 SGHVS, CDR2 FQNEAQ. The CDR3 runs to 14 residues. V lost 5 bases to trimming and J lost 5 bases, with 15 bases between them. The CDR3 spells CASSGLGAGETQYF. The CDR3 DNA follows: TGTGCCAGCAGCGGATTGGGGGCGGGTGAGACCCAGTACTTC.

A few counts support this clonotype. The chain uses TRBV5-4 and TRBJ1-5, with 8 bases that match TRBD1. This CDR3 spans 16 amino acids. V trimming: 4 bases; J trimming: 8 bases; junction bases outside the gene matches: 14. CDR1 and CDR2 (germline): SGHNT, YYREEE (reference sequence). CDR3 in DNA: TGTGCCAGCAGCACTGGAGCAGGGGGCCGCGGGGAGCCCCAGCATTTT. This sequence encodes CASSTGAGGRGEPQHF. Full variable domain (outside the CDR3, taken from reference TRBV5-4 and TRBJ1-5): ETGVTQSPTHLIKTRGQQVTLRCSSQSGHNTVSWYQQALGQGPQFIFQYYREEENGRGNFPPRFSGLQFPNYSSELNVNALELDDSALYLCASSTGAGGRGEPQHFGDGTRLSIL.

The chain uses TRBV6-5 and TRBJ2-5; 7 bases are a match to TRBD1. V dropped 0 bases and J dropped 5; count of bases not matched to a gene: 9. Germline V CDR1 and CDR2: MNHEY, SVGAGI. CDR3 length equals 16 residues. CDR3 in amino acids: CASSYSGQLYRETQYF. CDR3 DNA sequence: TGTGCCAGCAGTTACTCGGGACAGCTTTACCGGGAGACCCAGTACTTC.

This clonotype has just a few counts. The chain joins TRBV7-3 to TRBJ2-1; the D is unclear. V lost 1 base, J lost 5 bases, and 9 bases lay in between. The CDR3 loop spans 14 amino acids. Germline CDR1 SGHTA, CDR2 FQGTGA. The CDR3 DNA reads as TGTGCCAGCAGCTTAAGAGCAGCGAACAATGAGCAGTTCTTC. Translating it yields CASSLRAANNEQFF.

J is TRBJ1-1 and V is TRBV11-2, with unresolved D. V was clipped by 3 bases and J by 8 bases, with 16 bases between them. Germline V gene sequence: CDR1 SGHAT, CDR2 FQNNGV. The CDR3 totals 14 residues. For the CDR3, the DNA is TGTGCCAGCAGCTTTGAATGGACCGATAGAGAAGCTTTCTTT. This sequence encodes CASSFEWTDREAFF.

In the case of this clonotype: A junction boundary mismatches the germline segment, possibly from a read error. V gene TRBV12-3 or TRBV12-4 combines with J gene TRBJ1-4; D remains ambiguous. The CDR3 length is 18 residues. CDR3 loop: CAISSESSGTSDNEKLFF. The CDR3 bases are TGTGCCATCAGTTCCGAATCCTCAGGAACAAGTGATAATGAAAAACTGTTTTTT.

The chain uses TRBV29-1 and TRBJ2-7, with D possibly being TRBD2 (8 bases). Germline assignment: CDR1 SQVTM and CDR2 ANQGSEA. The CDR3 is 16 amino acids. Trimming stripped 7 bases from V and 6 bases from J, with 28 bases between. The CDR3 nucleotides are TGCAGCGCACAGGGGCAGATGCGGGAGGCAGGTATCGAGCAGTACTTC. Protein: CSAQGQMREAGIEQYF.

The table lists this clonotype with many counts. V is TRBV29-1 and J is TRBJ2-7; a possible D gene is TRBD2 (6 bases). Germline CDR1 and CDR2: SQVTM and ANQGSEA. The CDR3 totals 13 residues. V was clipped by 2 bases and J by 1 base, with 9 bases between them. The CDR3 bases are TGCAGCGTTGAACGTAGCGGATCCTACGAGCAGTACTTC. Residues: CSVERSGSYEQYF.

This clonotype was recorded at least ten times. This rearrangement joins TRBV6-5 to TRBJ2-7, with TRBD1 matching over 8 bases. The junction had 4 bases not matched to a gene; V was cut back by 2 bases and J by 7 bases. Per germline, CDR1 MNHEY and CDR2 SVGAGI. The CDR3 is 13 amino acids. In DNA form, the CDR3 reads TGTGCCAGCAGTTACCGACAGGGGTGGGAGCAGTACTTC. Its translation is CASSYRQGWEQYF.

This clonotype was observed at least ten times. This chain links TRBV28 with TRBJ1-1; no firm D call. V gave up 4 bases and J gave up 1 base, with 13 bases separating them. The CDR3 has 15 amino acids. Germline values: CDR1 MDHEN, CDR2 SYDVKM. DNA of the CDR3: TGTGCCAGCAGTTCTCGAGGGTCGAAGAACACTGAAGCTTTCTTT. Its protein is CASSSRGSKNTEAFF.